The rows below give T cell receptor beta chains drawn from one sample of a study of tumor-infiltrating lymphocytes in localized non-small cell lung cancer. Sequencing was performed with immunoSEQ multiplex PCR; in TCRdb, only in-frame clones are kept and a portion is missing. The repertoire holds thousands of clones, with around 45% as singletons. Specimen: uninvolved lung tissue not adjacent to the tumor. All receptors derive from a human donor with non-small cell lung cancer. The CDR3 runs from the conserved cysteine through the conserved F or W. The D gene is left open where the match is weak. For some rows the clone size is stated as once, few or many, or as a class when expanded; others skip it.

>TRBJ1-2|TRBV7-2|medium-sized|TRBD1
CASSPTGQLRYGYTF
TGTGCCAGCAGCCCTACGGGACAGTTGCGCTATGGCTACACCTTC
>TRBJ2-2|TRBV4-3|medium-sized|NA
CASSQVGGNTGELFF
TGCGCCAGCAGCCAAGTAGGAGGGAACACCGGGGAGCTGTTTTTT
>TRBJ2-7|TRBV28|NA|TRBD2
CASSWLAGPHEQYF
TGTGCCAGCAGTTGGCTAGCGGGCCCCCACGAGCAGTACTTC
>TRBJ2-5|TRBV29-1|NA|NA
CSVVVYQETQYF
TGCAGCGTTGTGGTGTACCAAGAGACCCAGTACTTC
>TRBJ1-6|TRBV27|NA|NA
CASSLKPNSPLHF
TGTGCCAGCAGCTTAAAACCTAATTCACCCCTCCACTTT
>TRBJ2-7|TRBV5-4|NA|TRBD1
CASSLGGTGLEEQYF
TGTGCCAGCAGCTTGGGCGGGACAGGGTTAGAAGAGCAGTACTTC
>TRBJ1-5|TRBV7-9|NA|NA
CASSLSEGPQHF
TGTGCCAGCAGCTTAAGTGAAGGGCCCCAGCATTTT
>TRBJ2-3|TRBV5-6|medium-sized|NA
CASRQQGAAQYF
TGTGCCAGCAGGCAGCAGGGTGCGGCGCAGTATTTT
>TRBJ2-7|TRBV30|few|TRBD1
CAWRLGGSEQYF
TGTGCCTGGAGGCTAGGGGGCAGCGAGCAGTACTTC
>TRBJ1-6|TRBV4-3|few|NA
CASSQGLTVASYNSPLHF
TGCGCCAGCAGCCAAGGGCTGACAGTCGCCTCCTATAATTCACCCCTCCACTTT